This T cell receptor (beta chain) emerged from a study of prognosis after radiotherapy for stage I lung cancer. About the research overall: Stage I non-small cell lung cancer patients were enrolled in Nanjing, China. This enrollment took place between April 2018 and January 2019. General study points: Determination of whether the expanded TCR clones were tumor-specific was not performed.

The sample holds many counts of this clonotype. Its antigen is undetermined. Genomic DNA yielded TCR beta CDR3, amplified by two-round multiplex PCR. For every TRBV and TRBJ gene, a specific primer was used in first-round PCR. TCRdb ran MiXCR on the multiplex PCR reads and lists one entry per CDR3 protein. The sample lists more than 12,000 distinct CDR3 sequences; roughly a third were seen once. CDR1 and CDR2 from the germline V gene are KGHDR and SFDVKD. V shed 6 bases and J 5 bases; nucleotides not matched to a gene: 8. CDR3 length: 14 residues. Uniform node negativity on CT and PET/CT characterised the cohort, and no patient had undergone prior chemotherapy or radiotherapy or presented other malignancies.

The sequenced sample was PBMCs, obtained before or after stereotactic body radiation therapy (not recorded which). The chain carries TRBV24-1 and TRBJ2-7; 8 nucleotides align to TRBD2. This sequence originates from a donor aged 50 or older with non-small cell lung cancer. CDR3 in amino acids: CATSTGGHSDEQYF. CDR3 bases: TGTGCCACCAGTACGGGAGGGCATTCGGACGAGCAGTACTTC.